This T cell receptor beta chain was captured in a study of T cells in Graves' hyperthyroidism and ophthalmopathy. The germline V gene encodes CDR1 SGHNT and CDR2 YYREEE (reference sequence). Trimming shortened V by 1 base and J by 0 bases, and 8 bases separated the two germline ends. CDR3 length: 14 residues. Among ophthalmopathy patients, the Clinical Activity Score reached at least 3, the NOSPECS grade reached at least 4, and duration remained under 3 months. Thyroid ultrasound, orbital computed tomography, clinical symptoms, and serum thyroxine and TRAb underpinned diagnoses. The PBMCs had their origin in approximately 10 ml of fresh peripheral blood. Amplified TCR beta CDR3 regions came from RNA transcripts. The TCR CDR3 was amplified in a first-round RT-PCR using the HTBI primer set. Via MiXCR, TCRdb re-called the multiplex PCR reads, giving one row per CDR3 protein. The table lists 200,000 to 250,000 distinct CDR3 sequences, approximately 16% of them singletons.

The specimen sequenced was blood. This receptor was taken from a young woman with Graves' ophthalmopathy. The J gene is TRBJ2-7, the V gene TRBV5-4; D not resolved. The CDR3 loop is CASSLSWSSYEQYF. The CDR3 DNA follows: TGTGCCAGCAGCTTGAGTTGGAGCTCCTACGAGCAGTACTTC.